In this sample, the clone carrying this TCR beta chain turned up once. With 5 bases removed from V and 6 bases from J, the gap between germline ends came to 14 bases. CDR1 is SEHNR, CDR2 FQNEAQ, per germline (reference sequence). CDR3 length equals 14 residues. Profiled with immunoSEQ multiplex PCR; TCRdb holds only in-frame clones, not every one. The table has 35,000 to 50,000 clones, 89% seen once. This record comes from a study of blood T cell repertoires in COVID-19. The rearrangement links TRBV7-9 to TRBJ1-5, with D perhaps matching TRBD1 (5 bases). Sequencing was carried out using peripheral blood. The sequence derives from a man aged 70-80 years with active COVID-19. CDR3 amino acids: CASSQGLGGQPQHF. In nucleotides, the CDR3 is TGTGCCAGCAGCCAAGGACTCGGGGGTCAGCCCCAGCATTTT.